The 26 T cell receptor beta chains in this list originate from one sample, sequenced in a study of CD8+ T cells in alopecia areata. RNA was extracted and reverse transcribed into cDNA as the sequencing template. Sequencing used immunoSEQ multiplex PCR; TCRdb keeps in-frame clones, though not all of them. The sample has around 35,000 clones, around 50% seen once. Material: NKG2D-high CD8+ T cells sorted from blood. These TCRs come from a human donor with alopecia areata.

This clone was counted only a few times. This chain joins TRBV29-1 and TRBJ2-7; D is uncertain. V was cut by 1 base and J by 5 bases, with 6 bases left in between. There are 11 residues in the CDR3. Germline CDR1 reads SQVTM; CDR2 reads ANQGSEA. As DNA, the CDR3 is TGCAGCGTTGAAGGGTTCCACGAGCAGTACTTC. It codes for CSVEGFHEQYF.

The chain recombines TRBV27 with TRBJ2-3, with D unclear. The germline gives CDR1 MNHEY, CDR2 SMNVEV (reference sequence). V lost 6 bases and J 0 bases, leaving 25 bases between the germline ends. The CDR3 runs 19 residues. Here the CDR3 reads CASSHNPMRIATSTDTQYF. The CDR3 DNA reads as TGTGCCAGCAGCCATAACCCCATGCGGATAGCTACTAGCACAGATACGCAGTATTTT.

This clone was seen a handful of times. As DNA, the CDR3 is TGTGCCAGCAGTACAGGAGCGGGAGGCCCAGATACGCAGTATTTT. It specifies CASSTGAGGPDTQYF. The chain recombines TRBV7-8 with TRBJ2-3; 9 bases map to TRBD2. Germline values: CDR1 SGHVS, CDR2 FQNEAQ. V gave up 6 bases and J gave up 4 bases; unmatched junction bases: 8. The CDR3 loop spans 15 amino acids.

This clone was picked up one time. One end of the junction fails to match germline, which may point to a read error. Other DNA sequences in the same sample also yield this CDR3. V and J are TRBV7-9 and TRBJ2-2, with D maybe TRBD2 (5 bases). The CDR3 is 13 residues long. Germline V lookup: CDR1 SEHNR, CDR2 FQNEAQ (reference sequence). CDR3 nucleotide sequence: TGTGCCTCACGCGGGTCCTCCACCGGCGAGCTGTTTTTT. This gives the protein CASRGSSTGELFF.

V gene TRBV5-6 combines with J gene TRBJ1-2; D perhaps matches TRBD1 (6 bases). This CDR3 spans 15 amino acids. CDR1 and CDR2 (germline): SGHDT, YYEEEE. The V end was cut by 4 bases, the J end by 5 bases, with 18 bases between. Here the CDR3 DNA reads TGTGCCAGCAGCCCTGGAGTAAAGGGGGTTTATGGCTACACCTTC. It is translated as CASSPGVKGVYGYTF.

This sequence joins TRBV2 and TRBJ2-7; 11 bases fit TRBD2. The V segment lost 10 bases and the J segment 3 bases; nucleotides outside the gene matches: 8. This CDR3 has 14 residues. Germline-derived CDR1 and CDR2 are SNHLY and FYNNEI. The CDR3, as DNA: TGTGCCACCACTAGCGGGAGCGCGTTCTACGAGCAGTACTTC. Translating it yields CATTSGSAFYEQYF.

This chain joins TRBV7-2 and TRBJ2-3; the D call may be TRBD1 or TRBD2 (5 bases each). With 7 bases removed from V and 6 bases from J, the gap between germline ends came to 11 bases. Germline V gene sequence: CDR1 SGHTA, CDR2 FQGNSA. This CDR3 spans 12 amino acids. The CDR3 loop reads CASNRGLDTQYF. The CDR3 DNA is TGTGCCAGCAATCGGGGCCTCGATACGCAGTATTTT. The whole variable domain, remainder taken from reference TRBV7-2 and TRBJ2-3, is GAGVSQSPSNKVTEKGKDVELRCDPISGHTALYWYRQSLGQGLEFLIYFQGNSAPDKSGLPSDRFSAERTGGSVSTLTIQRTQQEDSAVYLCASNRGLDTQYFGPGTRLTVL.

This chain connects TRBV6-5 to TRBJ2-7, with 7 bases aligning to TRBD1. CDR3 length: 13 amino acids. The V and J ends lost 4 bases and 3 bases, in that order; junction bases with no gene match: 3. Germline CDR1 reads MNHEY; CDR2 reads SVGAGI. CDR3 bases: TGTGCCAGCAGTTCTGCAGGGGGCTACGAGCAGTACTTC. Translated: CASSSAGGYEQYF.

The V call is TRBV11-2, the J call TRBJ2-2; tentatively, D is TRBD2 (6 bases). The germline V gene encodes CDR1 SGHAT and CDR2 FQNNGV. The V gene lost 5 bases and the J gene lost 1 base, with 14 bases spanning the gap. CDR3 length: 16 residues. The CDR3 DNA is TGTGCCAGCAGCCCTGCGGGGTTCGGGAACACCGGGGAGCTGTTTTTT. Encoded protein: CASSPAGFGNTGELFF.

This clone was detected only a few times. The rearrangement joins TRBV4-1 to TRBJ2-1, with 16 positions matching TRBD2. V was clipped by 8 bases and J by 4 bases; unmatched bases: 5. This CDR3 region has 16 residues. Looked up from germline, CDR1 is MGHRA and CDR2 is YSYEKL. This chain's CDR3 is CASRGLAGGFYNEQFF. CDR3 bases: TGCGCCAGCCGGGGACTAGCGGGAGGGTTTTACAATGAGCAGTTCTTC.

V gene TRBV5-1 combines with J gene TRBJ2-4; 7 bases line up with TRBD2. CDR1 and CDR2 from the germline V gene are SGHRS and YFSETQ. V dropped 6 bases and J dropped 5; count of bases not matched to a gene: 11. The CDR3 contains 15 residues. The CDR3 region is CASTPEGEGENIQYF. CDR3 in DNA: TGCGCCAGCACTCCCGAAGGGGAGGGTGAAAACATTCAGTACTTC.

V is TRBV7-3 and J is TRBJ2-6, with 7 bases identical to TRBD2. Germline CDR1 is SGHTA and CDR2 is FQGTGA. The CDR3 has 15 amino acids. V shed 8 bases, J shed 0 bases, and the junction held 4 bases outside the gene matches. CDR3 amino acids: CASSGGGSGANVLTF. CDR3 sequence (DNA): TGTGCCAGCTCCGGCGGGGGCTCTGGGGCCAACGTCCTGACTTTC. The full variable domain, rest sourced from reference TRBV7-3 and TRBJ2-6, is GAGVSQTPSNKVTEKGKYVELRCDPISGHTALYWYRQSLGQGPEFLIYFQGTGAADDSGLPNDRFFAVRPEGSVSTLKIQRTERGDSAVYLCASSGGGSGANVLTFGAGSRLTVL.

V is TRBV28 and J is TRBJ1-4, with unresolved D. The CDR3 covers 14 residues. V lost 3 bases and J 5 bases, leaving 10 bases between the germline ends. CDR1 and CDR2 (germline): MDHEN, SYDVKM. The CDR3 loop reads CASSFPQTNEKLFF. DNA of the CDR3: TGTGCCAGCAGTTTCCCACAGACAAATGAAAAACTGTTTTTT.

The table lists this clone with a few counts. The genes are TRBV4-3 and TRBJ2-7, with D maybe TRBD1 (6 bases). Germline V CDR1 and CDR2: LGHNA, YSLEER. Deletions cut 0 bases from V and 0 bases from J, with 21 bases between. The CDR3 covers 19 residues. The CDR3 region has the DNA TGCGCCAGCAGCCAAGATTGGGGGCCGGACGCACTCCTCTCCTACGAGCAGTACTTC. It specifies CASSQDWGPDALLSYEQYF.

V is TRBV2 and J is TRBJ2-2; D not resolved. The germline V gene encodes CDR1 SNHLY and CDR2 FYNNEI. The CDR3 sequence is 14 residues long. V lost 6 bases, J lost 1 base, and 9 bases lay in between. CDR3 sequence: CASRPTQNTGELFF. The CDR3 bases are TGTGCCAGCAGACCGACTCAGAACACCGGGGAGCTGTTTTTT.

This clone has more than one count but fewer than ten. This chain links TRBV28 with TRBJ2-1; the match to TRBD2 covers 11 bases. V gave up 3 bases and J gave up 4 bases; unmatched junction bases: 5. Germline assignment: CDR1 MDHEN and CDR2 SYDVKM. The CDR3 loop spans 16 amino acids. The CDR3 nucleotides are TGTGCCAGCAGTTTGGACAGACTAGCGGGATACAATGAGCAGTTCTTC. Protein: CASSLDRLAGYNEQFF.

The chain uses TRBV4-3 and TRBJ2-7, with 8 bases aligning to TRBD1. CDR3 length: 15 amino acids. V was pared by 0 bases and J by 5 bases, with 6 bases of the junction left unmatched. Per germline, CDR1 LGHNA and CDR2 YSLEER. CDR3 amino acids: CASSQELGQGDEQYF. The CDR3 DNA is TGCGCCAGCAGCCAAGAACTAGGACAGGGTGACGAGCAGTACTTC.

The CDR3: CASSQFLGGSTDTQYF. CDR3 coding DNA: TGTGCCAGCAGCCAATTCCTCGGGGGCAGCACAGATACGCAGTATTTT. This chain links TRBV16 with TRBJ2-3, with D perhaps assigned TRBD1 or TRBD2 (6 bases each). V was trimmed by 1 base and J by 0 bases, leaving 11 bases between them. The CDR3 has 16 residues. CDR1 KGHSY and CDR2 FQNENV come from the germline V gene. Filled out from reference TRBV16 and TRBJ2-3, the complete variable domain reads GEEVAQTPKHLVRGEGQKAKLYCAPIKGHSYVFWYQQVLKNEFKFLISFQNENVFDETGMPKERFSAKCLPNSPCSLEIQATKLEDSAVYFCASSQFLGGSTDTQYFGPGTRLTVL.

CDR3 coding DNA: TGCGCCAGCAGCCATCACGAGGGGCGAAGCTCCTACGAGCAGTACTTC. Protein product: CASSHHEGRSSYEQYF. J is TRBJ2-7 and V is TRBV4-3, with D perhaps TRBD1 or TRBD2 (5 bases each). Germline loops: CDR1 LGHNA, CDR2 YSLEER. Trimming shortened V by 3 bases and J by 0 bases, and 15 bases separated the two germline ends. CDR3 length: 16 amino acids.

The V call is TRBV29-1, the J call TRBJ2-4; no clear D. This CDR3 is 12 amino acids long. V lost 7 bases and J lost 0, with 7 bases in between. Germline V CDR1 and CDR2: SQVTM, ANQGSEA. DNA for the CDR3: TGCAGCGGGCGATTAGCCAAAAACATTCAGTACTTC. Translating it yields CSGRLAKNIQYF. Complete variable domain (other parts from reference TRBV29-1 and TRBJ2-4): SAVISQKPSRDICQRGTSLTIQCQVDSQVTMMFWYRQQPGQSLTLIATANQGSEATYESGFVIDKFPISRPNLTFSTLTVSNMSPEDSSIYLCSGRLAKNIQYFGAGTRLSVL.

The rearrangement uses TRBV4-3 and TRBJ2-7; D uncertain. Germline lookup yields CDR1 LGHNA and CDR2 YSLEER. V dropped 4 bases and J dropped 0 bases, with 10 bases sitting between them. The CDR3 spans 14 residues. The CDR3 region has the DNA TGCGCCAGCAGCCCCTCGACGGACTCCTACGAGCAGTACTTC. Translating it yields CASSPSTDSYEQYF.

The gene calls are TRBV15 and TRBJ2-7, with 8 bases aligning to TRBD1. Trimming at V came to 11 bases and at J to 2 bases, leaving 5 bases not matched to a gene. Germline V CDR1 and CDR2: LNHNV, YYDKDF (reference sequence). The CDR3 is made up of 12 amino acids. The CDR3 nucleotides read TGTGCCGTCGGACAGGGAACCTACGAGCAGTACTTC. As protein: CAVGQGTYEQYF.

This sequence joins TRBV4-2 and TRBJ2-7; 7 positions agree with TRBD1. The germline gives CDR1 LGHNA, CDR2 YNFKEQ. J gave up 2 bases and V 0 bases, and 7 bases lay outside the gene matches. The CDR3 sequence is 16 residues long. The DNA for the CDR3 is TGTGCCAGCAGCCAAGATAGAACAGGGGCCCCCTACGAGCAGTACTTC. It is translated as CASSQDRTGAPYEQYF.

The table lists this clone with a few counts. V usage is TRBV7-9 and J usage is TRBJ2-1; the D call may be TRBD1 or TRBD2 (5 bases each). V lost 5 bases and J lost 0, with 17 bases in between. The germline V gene has CDR1 SEHNR and CDR2 FQNEAQ (reference sequence). There are 17 residues in the CDR3. CDR3 DNA sequence: TGTGCCAGCAGCCCGCAGGATTGGGGGAGCTCCTACAATGAGCAGTTCTTC. This gives the protein CASSPQDWGSSYNEQFF.

The chain combines TRBV28 with TRBJ2-1; the D gene is possibly TRBD2 (6 bases). Germline V CDR1 and CDR2: MDHEN, SYDVKM. Trimming shortened V by 6 bases and J by 7 bases, and 13 bases separated the two germline ends. The CDR3 is 13 amino acids. The CDR3 DNA sequence: TGTGCCAGCAGGCGTCGGGAGACTAATGAGCAGTTCTTC. This encodes CASRRRETNEQFF.

Comments on this clone: Other DNA sequences within the sample encode an identical CDR3. V and J are TRBV2 and TRBJ2-7; D call uncertain. The CDR3 runs 14 residues. V was pared by 2 bases and J by 0 bases, with 8 bases between. CDR1 and CDR2 (germline): SNHLY, FYNNEI. The DNA of the CDR3 is TGTGCCAGCAGTGAAACAGTAACCTCCTACGAGCAGTACTTC. This sequence encodes CASSETVTSYEQYF. The entire variable domain, with the rest obtained from reference TRBV2 and TRBJ2-7, is as follows: EPEVTQTPSHQVTQMGQEVILRCVPISNHLYFYWYRQILGQKVEFLVSFYNNEISEKSEIFDDQFSVERPDGSNFTLKIRSTKLEDSAMYFCASSETVTSYEQYFGPGTRLTVT.